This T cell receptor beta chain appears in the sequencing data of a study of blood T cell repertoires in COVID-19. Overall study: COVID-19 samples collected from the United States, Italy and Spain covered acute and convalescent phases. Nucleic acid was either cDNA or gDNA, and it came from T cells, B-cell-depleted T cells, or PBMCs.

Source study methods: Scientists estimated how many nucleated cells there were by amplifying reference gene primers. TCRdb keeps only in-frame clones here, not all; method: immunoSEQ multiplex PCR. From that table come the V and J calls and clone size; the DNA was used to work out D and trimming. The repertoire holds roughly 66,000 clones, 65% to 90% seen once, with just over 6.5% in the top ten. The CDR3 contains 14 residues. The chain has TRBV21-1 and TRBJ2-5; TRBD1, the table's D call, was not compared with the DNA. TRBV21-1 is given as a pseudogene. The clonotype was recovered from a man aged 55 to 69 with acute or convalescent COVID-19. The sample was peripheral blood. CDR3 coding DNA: TGTGCCAGCAGCAAACAACACACCAGAGAGACCCAGTACTTC. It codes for CASSKQHTRETQYF.